Following are 15 T cell receptor beta chains from one sample sequenced in a study of blood T cells in healthy people across ages. Through a sample-barcoded 5' primer and a J-beta primer mix, a second PCR was run for about 6 to 12 cycles. One entry per CDR3 protein results from TCRdb running MiXCR on the 5' RACE reads. The sample has about 800,000 distinct CDR3 sequences, 20% to 25% seen once. The same data also contributed to another study, on T cells of mothers and their children.

Sequenced input: blood. Receptors were obtained from a boy aged 5 to 17 in good health.

There are a few counts of this clonotype. The junction shows a germline mismatch at one end, possibly a read error. For the CDR3, the DNA is TGTGCCATCAGTGAGTCGGAGGGAATGAACGCCGGGGAGCTGTTTTTT. Its protein is CAISESEGMNAGELFF. This rearrangement joins TRBV10-3 to TRBJ2-2; possibly TRBD2 for D (6 bases). This CDR3 region has 16 residues. Germline V lookup: CDR1 ENHRY, CDR2 SYGVKD.

This clonotype was found a few times. The chain carries TRBV29-1 and TRBJ1-2; TRBD1 might be the D (6 bases). The V end was cut by 2 bases, the J end by 6 bases, with 10 bases between. CDR3 size: 12 residues. Germline values: CDR1 SQVTM, CDR2 ANQGSEA. The chain's CDR3 is CSVEHGGHGYTF. CDR3 bases: TGCAGCGTTGAACACGGGGGGCATGGCTACACCTTC.

V usage is TRBV18 and J usage is TRBJ2-1; weak D call: TRBD1 (6 bases). Trimming pared 2 bases from V and 5 bases from J, leaving 13 bases between. There are 15 residues in the CDR3. Germline V lookup: CDR1 KGHSH, CDR2 LQKENI. The CDR3 loop is CASSPYRGQNNEQFF. In nucleotides, the CDR3 is TGTGCCAGCTCACCATATCGAGGACAGAACAATGAGCAGTTCTTC.

V gene TRBV5-1 combines with J gene TRBJ2-1; TRBD1 matches at 8 bases. Per germline, CDR1 SGHRS and CDR2 YFSETQ. J gave up 5 bases and V 3 bases, and 4 bases lay outside the gene matches. CDR3 length: 14 amino acids. CDR3 sequence: CASSSGTGNNEQFF. CDR3 DNA: TGCGCCAGCAGCTCCGGGACAGGAAACAATGAGCAGTTCTTC.

This clonotype was picked up a small number of times. The rearrangement uses TRBV7-3 and TRBJ2-1, with D tentatively TRBD1 (5 bases). Trimming took 5 bases from V and 5 from J, leaving 13 bases between them. CDR3 length: 14 amino acids. CDR1 and CDR2 (germline): SGHTA, FQGTGA. The CDR3 sequence is CASSPPDRHNEQFF. CDR3 nucleotide sequence: TGTGCCAGCAGCCCACCCGACAGACACAATGAGCAGTTCTTC.

The chain couples TRBV6-2 or TRBV6-3 to TRBJ2-5; TRBD2 is a possible D gene (6 bases). The germline V gene has CDR1 MNHEY and CDR2 SVGEGT. This CDR3 comprises 15 residues. V lost 7 bases to trimming and J lost 11 bases, with 26 bases between them. The DNA for the CDR3 is TGTGCCAGCACCTTAAGACAGCACCCGATTCGGGAGCAGTACTTC. Its protein product is CASTLRQHPIREQYF.

This clonotype came up many times. CDR3 DNA sequence: TGTGCCAGCAGTTTAGAGGGAGTGGGTCAGCCCCAGCATTTT. Translation gives CASSLEGVGQPQHF. The rearrangement links TRBV27 to TRBJ1-5; no clear D gene. Germline CDR1 reads MNHEY; CDR2 reads SMNVEV (reference sequence). The CDR3 length is 14 residues. With 2 bases removed from V and 6 bases from J, the gap between germline ends came to 11 bases.

This clonotype was seen only once. The CDR3 loop is CASSLVGGKTQETQYF. The CDR3 DNA follows: TGTGCCAGCAGCTTAGTTGGTGGGAAAACCCAAGAGACCCAGTACTTC. V is TRBV7-2 and J is TRBJ2-5; D is unresolved. V was trimmed by 1 base and J by 1 base, leaving 13 bases between them. This CDR3 region has 16 residues. Germline values: CDR1 SGHTA, CDR2 FQGNSA.

CDR3 sequence (DNA): TGTGCCAGCAGTACGACAGGGGCCTCCTACGAGCAGTACTTC. Its protein is CASSTTGASYEQYF. The chain links TRBV27 to TRBJ2-7; 8 bases match TRBD1. This CDR3 is built from 14 residues. V was clipped by 5 bases and J by 0 bases; unmatched bases: 3. The germline V gene encodes CDR1 MNHEY and CDR2 SMNVEV (reference sequence).

The V and J genes are TRBV9 and TRBJ2-7; the match to TRBD1 covers 10 bases. There are 15 residues in the CDR3. Unmatched junction bases numbered 2, after V lost 0 bases and J lost 2 bases. Germline V gives CDR1 SGDLS, CDR2 YYNGEE. The CDR3 DNA reads as TGTGCCAGCAGCGTAGATGGGACAGGGGCCTACGAGCAGTACTTC. This encodes CASSVDGTGAYEQYF. Full variable domain (missing parts from reference TRBV9 and TRBJ2-7): DSGVTQTPKHLITATGQRVTLRCSPRSGDLSVYWYQQSLDQGLQFLIQYYNGEERAKGNILERFSAQQFPDLHSELNLSSLELGDSALYFCASSVDGTGAYEQYFGPGTRLTVT.

This chain connects TRBV11-1 to TRBJ2-5; TRBD2 agrees at 10 bases. Germline values: CDR1 SGHAT, CDR2 FQDESV (reference sequence). The CDR3 spans 17 residues. V lost 3 bases, J lost 4 bases, and 11 bases stayed unmatched. The CDR3 nucleotides read TGTGCCAGCAGCTTCCTGAGCGGGGGGGCACGTGGAGAGACCCAGTACTTC. This sequence encodes CASSFLSGGARGETQYF. Filled out from reference TRBV11-1 and TRBJ2-5, the complete variable domain reads EAEVAQSPRYKITEKSQAVAFWCDPISGHATLYWYRQILGQGPELLVQFQDESVVDDSQLPKDRFSAERLKGVDSTLKIQPAELGDSAMYLCASSFLSGGARGETQYFGPGTRLLVL.

The V call is TRBV7-2, the J call TRBJ2-5; possibly TRBD2 for D (5 bases). The CDR3 loop spans 15 amino acids. V was cut by 1 base and J by 4 bases, with 13 bases left in between. CDR1 and CDR2 (germline): SGHTA, FQGNSA. The CDR3 is CASSLDRVRGETQYF. CDR3 nucleotides: TGTGCCAGCAGCTTAGATAGGGTTCGGGGAGAGACCCAGTACTTC.

The chain recombines TRBV7-2 with TRBJ2-3, with 8 bases identical to TRBD2. Germline CDR1 is SGHTA and CDR2 is FQGNSA. The trim removed 5 bases at V and 5 bases at J, leaving 9 bases unmatched. This CDR3 has 15 residues. The CDR3 sequence: CASSISGLAEDTQYF. CDR3 sequence (DNA): TGTGCCAGCAGCATATCCGGACTAGCAGAAGATACGCAGTATTTT.

To note about this clonotype: Germline is not matched at one junction end, which may reflect a read error. The chain carries TRBV12-3 or TRBV12-4 and TRBJ1-5; possible D gene TRBD1, 5 bases. This CDR3 is built from 15 residues. CDR3 sequence (DNA): TGTGCCGGCAGCGAAATCCGGGGCTATCATCAGCCCCAGCATTTT. This encodes CAGSEIRGYHQPQHF.

For this clonotype: This likely comes from a read error, as the CDR3 has no conserved phenylalanine or tryptophan at its end. The chain's CDR3 is CASSEPGLGETQYL. The CDR3 region has the DNA TGTGCCAGCAGTGAACCGGGACTGGGGGAGACCCAGTACCTC. The rearrangement links TRBV6-1 to TRBJ2-5; a weak D match, TRBD2 (6 bases). Trimming left V 2 bases short and J 5 bases short, with 12 bases between. The CDR3 is 14 residues long. CDR1 MNHNS and CDR2 SASEGT come from the germline V gene.